What follows describes a single TCR beta chain. Its antigen remains unidentified. Sequenced by immunoSEQ multiplex PCR; TCRdb stores in-frame clones only, minus some. The data hold some 170,000 clones, with around 89% observed a single time. This entry belongs to a study of T cell responses to AZD1222 COVID-19 vaccine. Study results and caveats: Breadth and depth of Spike-specific TCRs rose after two AZD1222 doses. Seropositive at baseline were only five or six AZD1222 recipients.

The starting material was peripheral blood, obtained 28 days after the second dose of the MenACWY control vaccine. The TCR was taken from an adult who received the MenACWY meningococcal vaccine as a control.

CDR3 protein: CASRPSGGEDYGYTF. As DNA, the CDR3 is TGTGCCAGCAGACCTAGTGGGGGGGAGGACTATGGCTACACCTTC. The chain is built from TRBV11-2 and TRBJ1-2; TRBD1 might be the D (5 bases). Germline CDR1 reads SGHAT; CDR2 reads FQNNGV. The CDR3 spans 15 residues. Trimming shortened V by 6 bases and J by 3 bases, and 17 bases separated the two germline ends.